One and the same sample provided the 29 T cell receptor beta chains below, sequenced in a study of glioma-infiltrating T cells. Using RNA template, CDR3s of TCR alpha and beta were amplified with iRepertoire arm-PCR. Via MiXCR, TCRdb re-called the multiplex PCR reads, giving one row per CDR3 protein. The table shows around 44,000 distinct CDR3 sequences, with about a fifth occurring only once. Source material: glioma tissue, nonneoplastic brain tissue, or PBMCs (not recorded which). These receptors originate from a human donor with low-grade glioma or glioblastoma, undergoing nonglioma brain surgery, or in good health (not recorded which).

This clonotype was seen at least ten times. This chain uses TRBV7-9 with TRBJ2-3; maybe TRBD1 (5 bases). Trimming removed 5 bases from V and 4 bases from J, with 16 bases in between. Germline V gene lookup returns CDR1 SEHNR and CDR2 FQNEAQ (reference sequence). The CDR3 sequence is 15 residues long. In nucleotides, the CDR3 is TGTGCCAGCAGCCTGACAGAGACGGTGGCAGATACGCAGTATTTT. The encoded protein is CASSLTETVADTQYF.

Of note for this clonotype: Germline and junction disagree at one end, which may indicate a read error. The chain employs TRBV6-2 or TRBV6-3 and TRBJ2-3, with D possibly TRBD2 on 5 matching bases. Germline-derived CDR1 and CDR2 are MNHEY and SVGEGT. The CDR3 has 15 amino acids. CDR3: CVSSTTWRGTDTQYF. CDR3 sequence (DNA): TGTGTCAGCAGTACCACTTGGCGGGGCACAGATACGCAGTATTTT.

The rearrangement uses TRBV20-1 and TRBJ1-1; TRBD1 matches 8 bases. The CDR3 extends over 15 amino acids. Germline-derived CDR1 and CDR2 are DFQATT and SNEGSKA (reference sequence). V lost 1 base to trimming and J lost 4 bases; unmatched junction nucleotides: 8. CDR3 residues: CSARGRTGISTEAFF. The DNA for the CDR3 is TGCAGTGCTAGAGGTCGGACAGGGATCAGCACTGAAGCTTTCTTT.

The chain employs TRBV10-3 and TRBJ2-5, with TRBD1 identical over 7 bases. Losses at the gene ends were 11 bases for V and 1 base for J; bases not matched to a gene: 4. Germline CDR1 ENHRY, CDR2 SYGVKD. This CDR3 has 12 residues. Here the CDR3 DNA reads TGTGCCGCCCGGGACAGCCAAGAGACCCAGTACTTC. Translating it yields CAARDSQETQYF.

This clonotype was detected ten times or more. The rearrangement joins TRBV28 to TRBJ1-5, with D perhaps TRBD1 (5 bases). This CDR3 contains 14 residues. CDR1 is MDHEN, CDR2 SYDVKM, per germline. The V gene lost 6 bases and the J gene lost 6 bases, with 15 bases spanning the gap. The CDR3 here is CASRQELGPQPQHF. CDR3 nucleotide sequence: TGTGCCAGCAGGCAGGAGTTGGGGCCTCAGCCCCAGCATTTT.

This clonotype was recorded many times. The chain joins TRBV20-1 to TRBJ1-3; D is unclear. CDR3 length equals 13 residues. CDR1 DFQATT and CDR2 SNEGSKA come from the germline V gene (reference sequence). Between the trimmed V and J ends, which lost 2 bases and 1 base, there was a span of 6 bases. This CDR3 is CSARPGSGNTIYF. CDR3 DNA sequence: TGCAGTGCTAGACCCGGGTCTGGAAACACCATATATTTT.

The chain is built from TRBV12-3 or TRBV12-4 and TRBJ2-3, with a weak D call TRBD1 (7 bases). Trimming shortened V by 6 bases and J by 5 bases, and 21 bases separated the two germline ends. The CDR3 consists of 16 residues. Written as DNA, the CDR3 is TGTGCCAGCAGCCCAGGGGCAGGGGGGAGGAGAGATACGCAGTATTTT. Its protein product is CASSPGAGGRRDTQYF.

The chain is built from TRBV5-5 and TRBJ1-1; D is unresolved. The ends were cut back, 1 base at V and 1 base at J, with 8 bases in the middle. Per germline, CDR1 SGHKS and CDR2 YYEKEE (reference sequence). The CDR3 totals 14 residues. CDR3 region: CASSLSQWNTEAFF. The DNA for the CDR3 is TGTGCCAGCAGCTTGTCACAGTGGAACACTGAAGCTTTCTTT.

This clonotype was seen at least ten times. The chain has TRBV28 and TRBJ1-4, with a weak D call TRBD1 (5 bases). The CDR3 is 15 amino acids. Trimming shortened V by 3 bases and J by 0 bases, and 8 bases separated the two germline ends. In germline, CDR1 is MDHEN, CDR2 SYDVKM. The CDR3 coding sequence is TGTGCCAGCAGTTTCGGGGGAACAACTAATGAAAAACTGTTTTTT. As protein: CASSFGGTTNEKLFF.

Of note for this clonotype: A much more abundant neighbour one base away suggests this may be a read error. This chain links TRBV5-1 with TRBJ1-1, with D unresolved. CDR3 length: 14 amino acids. Germline assignment: CDR1 SGHRS and CDR2 YFSETQ. The CDR3 region is CASSLAALNPEAFF. The CDR3 nucleotides are TGCGCCAGCAGCTTAGCTGCCCTGAACCCTGAAGCTTTCTTT.

A word on this clonotype: A read error may explain this, as a much larger clone is one base away. The chain couples TRBV7-9 to TRBJ2-1; D gene ambiguous. Germline V gene sequence: CDR1 SEHNR, CDR2 FQNEAQ (reference sequence). There are 13 residues in the CDR3. The CDR3 reads CAGSWRAYNEQFF. As DNA, the CDR3 is TGTGCCGGCAGCTGGCGCGCCTACAATGAGCAGTTCTTC.

This clonotype was seen many times. The chain combines TRBV28 with TRBJ1-5; TRBD1 agrees at 7 bases. Germline lookup yields CDR1 MDHEN and CDR2 SYDVKM. This CDR3 has 17 residues. V shed 5 bases, J shed 3 bases, and the junction held 13 bases outside the gene matches. The CDR3 loop is CASSPNLRGQYNQPQHF. In DNA form, the CDR3 reads TGTGCCAGCAGTCCTAACCTTAGGGGACAGTACAATCAGCCCCAGCATTTT. The variable domain in full, with the rest retrieved from reference TRBV28 and TRBJ1-5, is DVKVTQSSRYLVKRTGEKVFLECVQDMDHENMFWYRQDPGLGLRLIYFSYDVKMKEKGDIPEGYSVSREKKERFSLILESASTNQTSMYLCASSPNLRGQYNQPQHFGDGTRLSIL.

There are a few counts of this clonotype. J is TRBJ2-5 and V is TRBV7-9, with TRBD1 matching 7 bases. Per germline, CDR1 SEHNR and CDR2 FQNEAQ (reference sequence). The V segment lost 5 bases and the J segment 0 bases; nucleotides outside the gene matches: 3. The CDR3 sequence is 14 residues long. The CDR3 sequence: CASSQGDNQETQYF. CDR3 DNA sequence: TGTGCCAGCAGCCAGGGGGACAACCAAGAGACCCAGTACTTC.

On this clonotype: Just one base apart from a much larger clone, this may be a read error. The rearrangement joins TRBV29-1 to TRBJ2-7, with TRBD1 identical over 10 bases. CDR1 is SQVTM and CDR2 is ANQGSEA in the germline V gene. The CDR3 runs 13 residues. Trimming at V came to 3 bases and at J to 5 bases, leaving 4 bases not matched to a gene. The CDR3 is CSVEGQGKHEQYF. CDR3 sequence (DNA): TGCAGCGTTGAGGGACAGGGGAAACACGAGCAGTACTTC.

CDR3 coding DNA: TGTGCCAGCAGTCTGGCCGGGGGAACGGGCGAGCAGTACTTC. Translating gives CASSLAGGTGEQYF. The chain employs TRBV28 and TRBJ2-7; a weak D match, TRBD2 (6 bases). The CDR3 runs to 14 residues. Germline CDR1 is MDHEN and CDR2 is SYDVKM. Deletions cut 5 bases from V and 6 bases from J, with 17 bases between.

Ten or more counts support this clonotype. The genes are TRBV24-1 and TRBJ2-3; 8 bases fit TRBD1. The V gene's germline CDR1 is KGHDR and CDR2 SFDVKD. V lost 7 bases to trimming and J lost 1 base; unmatched junction nucleotides: 3. The CDR3 is made up of 14 amino acids. The CDR3 loop reads CATSPTGGTDTQYF. CDR3 nucleotide sequence: TGTGCCACCAGCCCGACAGGGGGCACAGATACGCAGTATTTT.

This clonotype was seen many times. J is TRBJ2-1 and V is TRBV7-2, with TRBD1 identical over 7 bases. Germline loops: CDR1 SGHTA, CDR2 FQGNSA. The V segment lost 5 bases and the J segment 4 bases; nucleotides outside the gene matches: 5. This CDR3 contains 14 residues. The CDR3: CASSLQQGYNEQFF. Written as DNA, the CDR3 is TGTGCCAGCAGCCTTCAACAGGGGTACAATGAGCAGTTCTTC.

For this clonotype: A read error may be the cause here, since a much bigger clone is one base away. V usage is TRBV7-9 and J usage is TRBJ2-1; TRBD1 matches 8 bases. The germline CDR1 and CDR2 sequences are SEHNR and FQNEAQ (reference sequence). V lost 5 bases to trimming and J lost 10 bases; unmatched junction nucleotides: 16. This CDR3 is 16 amino acids long. The DNA of the CDR3 is TGTGCCAGCAGCCAATCCCCGGGACAGGCTAACTACGAGCAGTTCTTC. It codes for CASSQSPGQANYEQFF.

The table lists this clonotype with many counts. The chain uses TRBV28 and TRBJ2-1, with D hard to call. Trimming removed 1 base at V and 1 base at J, with 8 bases between. Germline CDR1 is MDHEN and CDR2 is SYDVKM. The CDR3 runs to 15 residues. The CDR3 sequence: CASSLFGRSYNEQFF. The DNA of the CDR3 is TGTGCCAGCAGTTTATTTGGGCGATCCTACAATGAGCAGTTCTTC.

This clonotype occurred many times. The genes are TRBV4-1 and TRBJ1-2, with TRBD1 identical over 7 bases. V lost 4 bases, J lost 5 bases, and 7 bases stayed unmatched. Germline lookup yields CDR1 MGHRA and CDR2 YSYEKL. CDR3 length: 14 amino acids. The CDR3 coding sequence is TGCGCCAGCAGCCGGGACAGCGGGCCATATGGCTACACCTTC. Translating gives CASSRDSGPYGYTF.

Notes on this clonotype: This may be a read error, as it is one base from a much larger clone. V usage is TRBV4-1 and J usage is TRBJ1-5; D is unclear. Germline V gene data show CDR1 as MGHRA and CDR2 as YSYEKL. With 0 bases removed from V and 12 bases from J, the gap between germline ends came to 15 bases. This CDR3 contains 14 residues. The CDR3 spells CASSQEREGEHQHF. Written as DNA, the CDR3 is TGCGCCAGCAGCCAAGAACGGGAGGGAGAGCACCAGCATTTT.

There are a few counts of this clonotype. The rearrangement links TRBV6-1 to TRBJ2-7; unclear D gene. Per germline, CDR1 MNHNS and CDR2 SASEGT. This CDR3 has 15 residues. Trimming left V 3 bases short and J 0 bases short, with 12 bases between. CDR3 bases: TGTGCCAGCAGTGAGGCAGTTTCGAGCTCCTACGAGCAGTACTTC. Translating it yields CASSEAVSSSYEQYF.

This clonotype was seen more than once but under ten times. The chain joins TRBV12-3 or TRBV12-4 to TRBJ1-4; D is unresolved. This CDR3 region has 13 residues. V lost 6 bases, J lost 8 bases, and 13 bases lay in between. The CDR3, as DNA: TGTGCCAGCAGCTACCTTCGCGGGGAAAAACTGTTTTTT. Translation: CASSYLRGEKLFF.

This clonotype was seen ten or more times. CDR3 in amino acids: CASSPRQILEDGYTF. The CDR3 DNA is TGCGCCAGCAGCCCCCGACAGATCCTAGAGGATGGCTACACCTTC. The rearrangement joins TRBV4-1 to TRBJ1-2; TRBD1 might be the D (5 bases). Germline loops: CDR1 MGHRA, CDR2 YSYEKL. V lost 4 bases to trimming and J lost 6 bases, with 18 bases between them. The CDR3 loop spans 15 amino acids.

A note on this clonotype: One end of the junction fails to match germline, which may point to a read error. The gene calls are TRBV2 and TRBJ2-1; TRBD2 matches at 10 bases. CDR1 is SNHLY, CDR2 FYNNEI, per germline. The CDR3 is 15 residues long. The CDR3 DNA is TGTGCCAGCAGCCTTGGACTAGCGGATTACAATGAGCGGTTCTTC. Protein: CASSLGLADYNERFF. The full variable domain, with the rest looked up from reference TRBV2 and TRBJ2-1, is EPEVTQTPSHQVTQMGQEVILRCVPISNHLYFYWYRQILGQKVEFLVSFYNNEISEKSEIFDDQFSVERPDGSNFTLKIRSTKLEDSAMYFCASSLGLADYNERFFGPGTRLTVL.

The chain is built from TRBV9 and TRBJ2-2; no reliable D call. Trimming cost V 0 bases and J 6 bases, with 9 bases left between them. Germline V gene sequence: CDR1 SGDLS, CDR2 YYNGEE. This CDR3 contains 14 residues. The chain's CDR3 is CASSVEGLAGELFF. CDR3 nucleotide sequence: TGTGCCAGCAGCGTAGAGGGTTTGGCCGGGGAGCTGTTTTTT.

Many counts were recorded for this clonotype. The gene calls are TRBV28 and TRBJ1-3; D may be TRBD1 (6 bases). This CDR3 region has 13 residues. Germline CDR1 and CDR2: MDHEN and SYDVKM. V was shortened by 5 bases and J by 4 bases, with 9 bases between the two germline ends. Here the CDR3 reads CASSVDRGNTIYF. The DNA for the CDR3 is TGTGCCAGCAGTGTAGACAGGGGAAACACCATATATTTT.

This clonotype showed up many times. The rearrangement links TRBV6-1 to TRBJ2-1, with unresolved D. V gave up 6 bases and J gave up 4 bases, with 10 bases separating them. This CDR3 is built from 13 residues. The germline CDR1 and CDR2 sequences are MNHNS and SASEGT. DNA for the CDR3: TGTGCCAGCAGCAAAACAGAGTACAATGAGCAGTTCTTC. Amino acid sequence: CASSKTEYNEQFF.

This clonotype occurred many times. The rearrangement joins TRBV3-1 to TRBJ1-6; D possibly corresponds to TRBD1 (5 bases). The CDR3 is made up of 15 amino acids. Between the trimmed V and J ends, which lost 4 bases and 9 bases, there was a span of 16 bases. The germline gives CDR1 LGHDT, CDR2 YNNKEL (reference sequence). The DNA of the CDR3 is TGTGCCAGCAGCCGGATGACAGTGCTAGGTTCACCCCTCCACTTT. Translating it yields CASSRMTVLGSPLHF.